Below are 11 T cell receptor beta chains sequenced from a single sample in a study of OX40 agonist ivuxolimab in advanced cancers. Sequencing was performed with immunoSEQ multiplex PCR; in TCRdb, only in-frame clones are kept and a portion is missing. Of 60,000 to 80,000 clones in the sample, just under 85% were seen once. The specimen was CD4+ or CD8+ T cells sorted from blood, collected in a trial of the OX40 agonist ivuxolimab. These receptors were obtained from an adult with an advanced solid tumor such as melanoma, head and neck, liver or kidney cancer.

This chain joins TRBV19 and TRBJ1-1; 9 positions agree with TRBD1. This CDR3 region has 13 residues. Trimming removed 5 bases from V and 5 bases from J; junction bases left unmatched: 3. The germline CDR1 and CDR2 sequences are LNHDA and SQIVND (reference sequence). This CDR3 is CASSLGQGTEAFF. The CDR3 DNA reads TGTGCCAGTAGTCTTGGACAGGGGACTGAAGCTTTCTTT.

This clone has a handful of counts. The gene calls are TRBV19 and TRBJ1-5; D might be TRBD1 (5 bases). Germline-derived CDR1 and CDR2 are LNHDA and SQIVND (reference sequence). This CDR3 is built from 12 residues. Trimming stripped 8 bases from V and 3 bases from J, with 8 bases between. The CDR3 bases are TGTGCCAGTGGGGGTATCAATCAGCCCCAGCATTTT. It is translated as CASGGINQPQHF.

The genes are TRBV7-9 and TRBJ1-4; the D is unclear. This CDR3 is built from 15 residues. Trimming took 4 bases from V and 3 from J, leaving 12 bases between them. The germline V gene has CDR1 SEHNR and CDR2 FQNEAQ (reference sequence). CDR3 sequence (DNA): TGTGCCAGCAGCTACAATCACCGACCTAATGAAAAACTGTTTTTT. Protein sequence: CASSYNHRPNEKLFF.

The gene calls are TRBV4-3 and TRBJ2-6; D possibly uses TRBD1 or TRBD2 (6 bases each). Germline CDR1 LGHNA, CDR2 YSLEER. Trimming cost V 4 bases and J 2 bases, with 15 bases left between them. This CDR3 has 17 residues. The CDR3: CASSPQGGVAGANVLTF. CDR3 sequence (DNA): TGCGCCAGCAGCCCACAGGGCGGGGTCGCTGGGGCCAACGTCCTGACTTTC.

Here the CDR3 DNA reads TGTGCCAGCAGCCCCGCCGGGACTAGTATGAATGAGCAGTTCTTC. Protein product: CASSPAGTSMNEQFF. The chain links TRBV11-2 to TRBJ2-1, with TRBD2 identical over 8 bases. The CDR3 runs 15 residues. After removal of 5 bases from V and 7 bases from J, the junction contained 10 bases not matched to a gene. Per germline, CDR1 SGHAT and CDR2 FQNNGV.

The V call is TRBV7-9, the J call TRBJ2-6; unclear D gene. V lost 5 bases to trimming and J lost 1 base, with 6 bases between them. CDR3 length: 14 amino acids. From germline, CDR1 is SEHNR and CDR2 FQNEAQ (reference sequence). The CDR3 nucleotides read TGTGCCAGCAGCCTACAATCTGGGGCCAACGTCCTGACTTTC. It yields the protein CASSLQSGANVLTF.

A few counts support this clone. V gene TRBV5-6 combines with J gene TRBJ2-3, with a tentative D call TRBD2 (6 bases). V was pared by 5 bases and J by 1 base, with 23 bases between. This CDR3 is 18 amino acids long. Germline values: CDR1 SGHDT, CDR2 YYEEEE. CDR3: CASSMLIAEDGGTDTQYF. The CDR3 nucleotides read TGTGCCAGCAGTATGCTCATAGCGGAGGACGGGGGCACAGATACGCAGTATTTT.

V is TRBV2 and J is TRBJ1-4; no definite D call. V lost 5 bases, J lost 5 bases, and 12 bases lay in between. The germline V gene has CDR1 SNHLY and CDR2 FYNNEI. The CDR3 loop spans 14 amino acids. CDR3 nucleotides: TGTGCCAGCAGTCCGAGGTCGGGGAATGAAAAACTGTTTTTT. This gives the protein CASSPRSGNEKLFF.

The genes are TRBV19 and TRBJ1-2, with TRBD1 matching over 7 bases. The CDR3 has 13 residues. The J segment lost 4 bases and the V segment lost 5 bases, leaving 4 bases of the junction unmatched. CDR1 is LNHDA and CDR2 is SQIVND in the germline V gene (reference sequence). In nucleotides, the CDR3 is TGTGCCAGTAGTCCTACAGGGGCCTATGGCTACACCTTC. This codes for CASSPTGAYGYTF.

This chain joins TRBV5-6 and TRBJ2-5; tentative D call: TRBD1 (5 bases). V lost 2 bases and J 7 bases, leaving 6 bases between the germline ends. Germline values: CDR1 SGHDT, CDR2 YYEEEE. The CDR3 contains 11 residues. DNA for the CDR3: TGTGCCAGCAGCTTACAGGCGACCCAGTACTTC. It yields the protein CASSLQATQYF.

J is TRBJ1-2 and V is TRBV28, with D hard to call. The germline gives CDR1 MDHEN, CDR2 SYDVKM. The ends were cut back, 2 bases at V and 4 bases at J, with 8 bases in the middle. There are 13 residues in the CDR3. The CDR3 DNA sequence: TGTGCCAGCAGTTTAGGCAGCTTCTATGGCTACACCTTC. Translation: CASSLGSFYGYTF.